The 10 T cell receptor beta chains below all came from one sample that was sequenced in a study of identical twins' blood T cells. A single record per CDR3 protein comes from TCRdb applying MiXCR to the 5' RACE reads. The sample carries fewer than 450,000 distinct CDR3 sequences, 28% recorded once. Sequences were obtained from PBMCs. These receptors all stem from a woman between 18 and 50 years old in good health.

This clonotype was seen a handful of times. The gene calls are TRBV21-1 and TRBJ1-1. TRBV21-1 is a documented pseudogene. This CDR3 comprises 16 residues. CDR3 amino acids: CASSKVSPALNTEAFF. The DNA for the CDR3 is TGTGCCAGCAGCAAAGTCTCCCCAGCCTTGAACACTGAAGCTTTCTTT.

The chain links TRBV28 to TRBJ2-2; maybe TRBD1 (6 bases). Looked up from germline, CDR1 is MDHEN and CDR2 is SYDVKM. V was shortened by 6 bases and J by 11 bases, with 19 bases between the two germline ends. This CDR3 comprises 14 residues. The CDR3 loop is CASRNHRDSVELFF. As DNA, the CDR3 is TGTGCCAGCAGAAACCACAGGGATTCGGTCGAGCTGTTTTTT.

CDR3 protein: CSVGGPSDFYNEQFF. The CDR3 DNA follows: TGCAGCGTTGGGGGGCCTTCCGACTTTTACAATGAGCAGTTCTTC. The rearrangement links TRBV29-1 to TRBJ2-1, with D possibly being TRBD1 (6 bases). Germline CDR1 and CDR2: SQVTM and ANQGSEA. This CDR3 has 15 residues. With 4 bases removed from V and 4 bases from J, the gap between germline ends came to 17 bases.

This clonotype was observed at least ten times. The CDR3 sequence: CASKVSNQPQHF. DNA for the CDR3: TGTGCCAGCAAGGTCAGCAATCAGCCCCAGCATTTT. The gene calls are TRBV12-3 or TRBV12-4 and TRBJ1-5; D call uncertain. This CDR3 spans 12 amino acids. V was cut by 7 bases and J by 1 base, with 5 bases left in between.

This clonotype was picked up one time. This rearrangement joins TRBV29-1 to TRBJ1-1, with D tentatively TRBD1 (5 bases). The V and J ends lost 8 bases and 0 bases respectively, with 7 bases between them. Germline loops: CDR1 SQVTM, CDR2 ANQGSEA. The CDR3 totals 11 residues. The CDR3 region is CSRGLNTEAFF. CDR3 coding DNA: TGCAGCAGGGGCTTGAACACTGAAGCTTTCTTT.

This clonotype has more than one count but fewer than ten. The rearrangement links TRBV12-3 or TRBV12-4 to TRBJ1-5, with D uncertain. Trimming left V 0 bases short and J 4 bases short, with 13 bases between. CDR3 size: 16 residues. CDR3 DNA: TGTGCCAGCAGTTTAGCGCTTAGGGCCATTAATCAGCCCCAGCATTTT. It codes for CASSLALRAINQPQHF.

To note about this clonotype: A much larger clone lies a single base off, so this may be a read error. The chain has TRBV5-1 and TRBJ2-3; no reliable D call. The CDR3 is 14 residues long. Per germline, CDR1 SGHRS and CDR2 YFSETQ. With 6 bases removed from V and 2 bases from J, the gap between germline ends came to 13 bases. The CDR3 sequence: CASMWSVDTDTQYF. In nucleotides, the CDR3 is TGCGCCAGCATGTGGTCGGTAGACACAGATACGCAGTATTTT.

Ten or more counts support this clonotype. The chain carries TRBV27 and TRBJ2-2; D is ambiguous. The CDR3 length is 14 residues. Germline CDR1 reads MNHEY; CDR2 reads SMNVEV (reference sequence). Trimming left V 11 bases short and J 5 bases short, with 18 bases between. The CDR3 sequence is CACSLGQTTGELFF. The CDR3 DNA is TGTGCCTGCTCCTTAGGGCAGACTACCGGGGAGCTGTTTTTT.

The chain joins TRBV6-2 or TRBV6-3 to TRBJ1-1, with D perhaps matching TRBD1 (5 bases). CDR3 length equals 14 residues. Trimming pared 4 bases from V and 4 bases from J, leaving 13 bases between. CDR1 and CDR2 from the germline V gene are MNHEY and SVGEGT. The CDR3 is CASSFRGAPTEAFF. In nucleotides, the CDR3 is TGTGCCAGCAGTTTTCGAGGGGCGCCCACTGAAGCTTTCTTT.

This clonotype was detected ten times or more. J is TRBJ2-1 and V is TRBV10-3; D may be TRBD2 (5 bases). There are 15 residues in the CDR3. Germline V gene sequence: CDR1 ENHRY, CDR2 SYGVKD. V lost 7 bases and J 0 bases, leaving 13 bases between the germline ends. CDR3 nucleotide sequence: TGTGCCATCACGCGGGTCCCTGGCTCCTACAATGAGCAGTTCTTC. It translates to CAITRVPGSYNEQFF.